These T cell receptor beta chains were read from a single sample in a study of regulatory T cells in long-lasting Graves disease. TCRdb passed the multiplex PCR reads through MiXCR, listing each CDR3 protein once. This table has about 540,000 distinct CDR3 sequences, roughly 12% appearing once. The data were also submitted as part of a second study, on T cells in Graves' hyperthyroidism and ophthalmopathy.

The sample here was peripheral blood mononuclear cells (PBMCs), taken at new diagnosis, from a patient treated with antithyroid drugs. These TCRs come from a man aged 30-40 years with Graves disease. Each CDR3 is given with its conserved first and last residue. D genes are given only for firm matches. Not every row has a clone size; where given, it reads once, few, many or a size class.

v_gene: TRBV7-9; abundance: few; j_gene: TRBJ2-3; d_gene: TRBD2; CDR3aa: CASSDRLADPSTDTQYF; CDR3nt: TGTGCCAGCAGCGATCGACTAGCGGACCCTAGCACAGATACGCAGTATTTT
v_gene: TRBV10-3; abundance: many; j_gene: TRBJ2-6; d_gene: TRBD1; CDR3aa: CATSGTGDSGANVLTF; CDR3nt: TGTGCCACGTCCGGGACAGGAGACTCGGGGGCCAACGTCCTGACTTTC
v_gene: TRBV12-3/TRBV12-4; abundance: many; j_gene: TRBJ1-1; d_gene: NA; CDR3aa: CASSLGAASNTEAFF; CDR3nt: TGTGCCAGCAGTTTAGGGGCAGCTTCGAACACTGAAGCTTTCTTT
v_gene: TRBV12-3/TRBV12-4; abundance: many; j_gene: TRBJ2-3; d_gene: TRBD1; CDR3aa: CASSSGTVRFRDTQYF; CDR3nt: TGTGCCAGCAGCTCCGGGACAGTCCGCTTTAGGGATACGCAGTATTTT
v_gene: TRBV29-1; abundance: many; j_gene: TRBJ1-2; d_gene: TRBD1; CDR3aa: CSVEGQGSGGYTF; CDR3nt: TGCAGCGTTGAGGGACAGGGAAGCGGAGGCTACACCTTC
v_gene: TRBV20-1; abundance: many; j_gene: TRBJ2-7; d_gene: TRBD2; CDR3aa: CSAKTGTSVYEQYF; CDR3nt: TGCAGTGCTAAGACCGGGACTAGCGTCTACGAGCAGTACTTC
v_gene: TRBV19; abundance: NA; j_gene: TRBJ2-1; d_gene: TRBD2; CDR3aa: CASSISGRASDEQFF; CDR3nt: TGTGCCAGTAGTATCAGCGGGAGGGCCTCGGATGAGCAGTTCTTC
v_gene: TRBV5-1; abundance: few; j_gene: TRBJ1-3; d_gene: NA; CDR3aa: CASSRAGPSGNTIYF; CDR3nt: TGCGCCAGCAGCAGAGCGGGGCCCTCTGGAAACACCATATATTTT
v_gene: TRBV6-4; abundance: NA; j_gene: TRBJ1-1; d_gene: NA; CDR3aa: CASRRNLNTEAFF; CDR3nt: TGTGCCAGCAGGCGAAATCTGAACACTGAAGCTTTCTTT
v_gene: TRBV4-1; abundance: NA; j_gene: TRBJ1-5; d_gene: NA; CDR3aa: CASSQDQGFGQPQHF; CDR3nt: TGCGCCAGCAGCCAAGATCAAGGGTTTGGTCAGCCCCAGCATTTT
v_gene: TRBV28; abundance: NA; j_gene: TRBJ1-5; d_gene: NA; CDR3aa: CASSTPGQPQHF; CDR3nt: TGTGCCAGCAGTACCCCGGGCCAGCCCCAGCATTTT
v_gene: TRBV14; abundance: NA; j_gene: TRBJ2-7; d_gene: TRBD1; CDR3aa: CASSQSLTSAGGNEQYF; CDR3nt: TGTGCCAGCAGCCAATCTCTGACGAGTGCAGGGGGCAATGAGCAGTACTTC
v_gene: TRBV4-2; abundance: NA; j_gene: TRBJ2-7; d_gene: TRBD2; CDR3aa: CASSQLDGRASNEQYF; CDR3nt: TGTGCCAGCAGCCAATTGGACGGGAGGGCCTCCAACGAGCAGTACTTC
v_gene: TRBV10-1; abundance: few; j_gene: TRBJ2-3; d_gene: NA; CDR3aa: CASTEGQGSTDTQYF; CDR3nt: TGCGCCAGCACCGAAGGCCAGGGGAGCACAGATACGCAGTATTTT
v_gene: TRBV30; abundance: many; j_gene: TRBJ2-7; d_gene: TRBD2; CDR3aa: CAWSDFSGRTYEQYF; CDR3nt: TGTGCCTGGAGTGATTTTAGCGGGAGGACCTACGAGCAGTACTTC
v_gene: TRBV4-2; abundance: many; j_gene: TRBJ1-2; d_gene: NA; CDR3aa: CASSQGRYGYTF; CDR3nt: TGTGCCAGCAGCCAGGGGCGCTATGGCTACACCTTC
v_gene: TRBV12-3/TRBV12-4; abundance: many; j_gene: TRBJ1-5; d_gene: TRBD1; CDR3aa: CASSPWTGHSNQPQHF; CDR3nt: TGTGCCAGCAGTCCGTGGACAGGGCATAGCAATCAGCCCCAGCATTTT
v_gene: TRBV11-2; abundance: many; j_gene: TRBJ1-2; d_gene: NA; CDR3aa: CASSLGVGDYGYTF; CDR3nt: TGTGCCAGCAGCTTAGGAGTTGGGGACTATGGCTACACCTTC
v_gene: TRBV18; abundance: few; j_gene: TRBJ2-1; d_gene: TRBD1; CDR3aa: CASSEDRVTDEQFF; CDR3nt: TGTGCCAGCTCAGAGGACAGGGTAACTGATGAGCAGTTCTTC
v_gene: TRBV12-3/TRBV12-4; abundance: many; j_gene: TRBJ2-7; d_gene: TRBD2; CDR3aa: CASSLVLAEREQYF; CDR3nt: TGTGCCAGCAGTTTAGTGCTAGCGGAGAGGGAGCAGTACTTC
v_gene: TRBV11-2; abundance: many; j_gene: TRBJ2-7; d_gene: TRBD2; CDR3aa: CASSSLAGGFYEQYF; CDR3nt: TGTGCCAGCAGCTCCTTAGCGGGAGGCTTTTACGAGCAGTACTTC
v_gene: TRBV20-1; abundance: NA; j_gene: TRBJ2-5; d_gene: TRBD2; CDR3aa: CSARGLAQETQYF; CDR3nt: TGCAGTGCTCGCGGACTAGCCCAAGAGACCCAGTACTTC
v_gene: TRBV14; abundance: few; j_gene: TRBJ1-5; d_gene: NA; CDR3aa: CASSQGPGNQPQHF; CDR3nt: TGTGCCAGCAGCCAAGGGCCAGGGAACCAGCCCCAGCATTTT
v_gene: TRBV28; abundance: many; j_gene: TRBJ2-1; d_gene: TRBD2; CDR3aa: CASSFGWASGLEQFF; CDR3nt: TGTGCCAGCAGTTTTGGGTGGGCTAGCGGCTTGGAGCAGTTCTTC
v_gene: TRBV2; abundance: many; j_gene: TRBJ1-4; d_gene: NA; CDR3aa: CASSEWGPNEKLFF; CDR3nt: TGTGCCAGCAGTGAATGGGGTCCTAATGAAAAACTGTTTTTT
v_gene: TRBV24-1; abundance: many; j_gene: TRBJ2-3; d_gene: NA; CDR3aa: CATSDLQGTTDTQYF; CDR3nt: TGTGCCACCAGTGATTTGCAGGGGACCACAGATACGCAGTATTTT
v_gene: TRBV5-6; abundance: many; j_gene: TRBJ2-1; d_gene: TRBD2; CDR3aa: CASSLREGLWYNEQFF; CDR3nt: TGTGCCAGCAGCTTACGGGAGGGCCTGTGGTACAATGAGCAGTTCTTC
v_gene: TRBV27; abundance: NA; j_gene: TRBJ2-7; d_gene: TRBD2; CDR3aa: CASRPTSERPPEQYF; CDR3nt: TGTGCCAGCAGACCTACTAGCGAGAGACCCCCCGAGCAGTACTTC
v_gene: TRBV18; abundance: many; j_gene: TRBJ1-2; d_gene: NA; CDR3aa: CASSYDRNYGYTF; CDR3nt: TGTGCCAGCAGTTACGACAGAAACTATGGCTACACCTTC
v_gene: TRBV20-1; abundance: few; j_gene: TRBJ2-7; d_gene: NA; CDR3aa: CSARVPRGDTYEQYF; CDR3nt: TGCAGTGCTAGAGTCCCCAGGGGTGATACCTACGAGCAGTACTTC
v_gene: TRBV19; abundance: few; j_gene: TRBJ2-2; d_gene: NA; CDR3aa: CASTVGSGVPGELFF; CDR3nt: TGTGCCAGTACCGTCGGGTCTGGAGTCCCCGGGGAGCTGTTTTTT
v_gene: TRBV10-3; abundance: many; j_gene: TRBJ1-5; d_gene: NA; CDR3aa: CAISSNSNQPQHF; CDR3nt: TGTGCCATCAGTTCCAATAGCAATCAGCCCCAGCATTTT
v_gene: TRBV3-1; abundance: NA; j_gene: TRBJ1-2; d_gene: TRBD1; CDR3aa: CASSPYGTGTGMRYTF; CDR3nt: TGTGCCAGCAGCCCCTATGGTACCGGGACAGGGATGCGCTACACCTTC
v_gene: TRBV7-2; abundance: few; j_gene: TRBJ2-1; d_gene: NA; CDR3aa: CASSLLVFSGNEQFF; CDR3nt: TGTGCCAGCAGCTTATTAGTATTCTCCGGCAATGAGCAGTTCTTC
v_gene: TRBV6-1; abundance: NA; j_gene: TRBJ2-7; d_gene: NA; CDR3aa: CASIEGGRACEQYF; CDR3nt: TGTGCCAGCATAGAAGGGGGGAGGGCCTGCGAGCAGTACTTC
v_gene: TRBV7-9; abundance: few; j_gene: TRBJ2-7; d_gene: TRBD1; CDR3aa: CASSLVDYGQGGEQYF; CDR3nt: TGTGCCAGCAGCTTAGTTGACTATGGACAGGGCGGCGAGCAGTACTTC